These 20 T cell receptor beta chains share one sample of origin, sequenced in a study of T cell changes during pregnancy in multiple sclerosis. Method: immunoSEQ multiplex PCR; TCRdb's copy keeps in-frame clones and lacks some. The repertoire consists of approximately 110,000 clones, with approximately 89% occurring once and the leading ten covering about 3.5%. The sample was peripheral blood, taken after pregnancy. The receptor source for this set is a female donor with multiple sclerosis, enrolled in a pregnancy study.

Here the CDR3 DNA reads TGTGCCAGCAGCCAGGGCAGGGCCTACGAGCAGTACTTC. Translation gives CASSQGRAYEQYF. This chain joins TRBV7-8 and TRBJ2-7; TRBD1 might be the D (5 bases). Trimming cost V 5 bases and J 2 bases, with 10 bases left between them. The CDR3 runs 13 residues. Germline CDR1 and CDR2: SGHVS and FQNEAQ.

The chain links TRBV6-1 to TRBJ1-4, with 9 bases aligning to TRBD1. The CDR3 length is 14 residues. With 8 bases clipped from V and 9 bases from J, the junction kept 10 bases outside the gene matches. From germline, CDR1 is MNHNS and CDR2 SASEGT. CDR3 DNA sequence: TGTGCCAGCTGTCGGGACAGGGTAGATCAAAAACTGTTTTTT. Its translation is CASCRDRVDQKLFF.

The J gene is TRBJ1-5, the V gene TRBV5-6; TRBD1 might be the D (5 bases). This CDR3 is built from 13 residues. Trimming took 0 bases from V and 7 from J, leaving 8 bases between them. Per the germline V gene, CDR1 is SGHDT and CDR2 is YYEEEE. The CDR3 DNA reads as TGTGCCAGCAGCTTGGGCGGGGGGCAGCCCCAGCATTTT. This sequence encodes CASSLGGGQPQHF.

The chain couples TRBV19 to TRBJ1-5; 9 bases align to TRBD1. CDR3 length: 16 residues. J gave up 0 bases and V 4 bases, and 4 bases lay outside the gene matches. The germline V gene encodes CDR1 LNHDA and CDR2 SQIVND (reference sequence). This CDR3 is CASSTGTGLSNQPQHF. The CDR3 DNA follows: TGTGCCAGTAGTACCGGGACAGGGCTTAGCAATCAGCCCCAGCATTTT.

The chain combines TRBV2 with TRBJ1-1; D not certain. The CDR3 totals 13 residues. Germline assignment: CDR1 SNHLY and CDR2 FYNNEI. Deletions cut 11 bases from V and 0 bases from J, with 13 bases between. CDR3 sequence: CASMTDLNTEAFF. DNA for the CDR3: TGTGCCTCCATGACGGACTTGAACACTGAAGCTTTCTTT.

V usage is TRBV14 and J usage is TRBJ1-6, with 11 bases that match TRBD1. Trimming at V came to 5 bases and at J to 6 bases, leaving 3 bases not matched to a gene. CDR3 size: 15 residues. Germline lookup yields CDR1 SGHDN and CDR2 FVKESK. CDR3 residues: CASSTGTGGNSPLHF. CDR3 sequence (DNA): TGTGCCAGCAGCACCGGGACAGGGGGTAATTCACCCCTCCACTTT.

The chain is built from TRBV7-9 and TRBJ1-2; 8 bases align to TRBD1. Germline V gene sequence: CDR1 SEHNR, CDR2 FQNEAQ (reference sequence). The CDR3 runs to 12 residues. The J segment lost 13 bases and the V segment lost 5 bases, leaving 9 bases of the junction unmatched. DNA of the CDR3: TGTGCCAGCAGCAAGGACACAGGGGGGGTCACCTTC. Its translation is CASSKDTGGVTF. Complete variable domain (other parts from reference TRBV7-9 and TRBJ1-2): DTGVSQNPRHKITKRGQNVTFRCDPISEHNRLYWYRQTLGQGPEFLTYFQNEAQLEKSRLLSDRFSAERPKGSFSTLEIQRTEQGDSAMYLCASSKDTGGVTFGSGTRLTVV.

The chain couples TRBV6-5 to TRBJ1-2; TRBD1 matches at 9 bases. Germline V gene data show CDR1 as MNHEY and CDR2 as SVGAGI. V dropped 4 bases and J dropped 2; count of bases not matched to a gene: 5. The CDR3 is 15 residues long. CDR3 sequence: CASSSGTGRNYGYTF. In DNA form, the CDR3 reads TGTGCCAGCAGTTCCGGGACAGGGCGAAACTATGGCTACACCTTC.

Note on this clone: This sample also contains other DNA sequences that code for the same CDR3. The chain links TRBV7-9 to TRBJ2-5; weak D call: TRBD2 (5 bases). Between the trimmed V and J ends, which lost 4 bases and 5 bases, there was a span of 8 bases. The CDR3 runs to 12 residues. From germline, CDR1 is SEHNR and CDR2 FQNEAQ (reference sequence). The CDR3 loop is CASSSTGETQYF. In DNA form, the CDR3 reads TGTGCCAGCAGCTCGACGGGGGAGACCCAGTACTTC.

This chain joins TRBV25-1 and TRBJ1-1; 9 bases are a match to TRBD1. Germline CDR1 and CDR2: MGHDK and SYGVNS. The junction had 0 bases not matched to a gene; V was cut back by 3 bases and J by 1 base. The CDR3 runs to 14 residues. The CDR3 sequence is CASSEGQGNTEAFF. The CDR3 nucleotides are TGTGCCAGCAGTGAGGGACAGGGGAACACTGAAGCTTTCTTT.

This clone has a single count. Other DNA variants within this sample encode the same CDR3. V usage is TRBV6-5 and J usage is TRBJ1-1; D remains ambiguous. The germline V and J ends were trimmed by 0 bases and 2 bases, with 7 bases remaining between them. Germline V gives CDR1 MNHEY, CDR2 SVGAGI. This CDR3 spans 14 amino acids. The CDR3 DNA is TGTGCCAGCAGTTACTCGTACAGAAACACTGAAGCTTTCTTT. Protein: CASSYSYRNTEAFF.

The chain joins TRBV19 to TRBJ2-5, with D possibly TRBD1 on 5 matching bases. Trimming pared 7 bases from V and 2 bases from J, leaving 17 bases between. This CDR3 comprises 15 residues. In germline, CDR1 is LNHDA, CDR2 SQIVND (reference sequence). The CDR3 DNA sequence: TGTGCCAGTAAAATGAGGCAGGGCCAACAAGAGACCCAGTACTTC. This encodes CASKMRQGQQETQYF.

V gene TRBV7-9 combines with J gene TRBJ1-1, with TRBD1 matching over 7 bases. The CDR3 contains 14 residues. V was pared by 5 bases and J by 6 bases, with 9 bases of the junction left unmatched. Germline CDR1 is SEHNR and CDR2 is FQNEAQ (reference sequence). The CDR3 region is CASSPGQFPPEAFF. The CDR3 DNA reads as TGTGCCAGCAGCCCGGGACAGTTTCCCCCTGAAGCTTTCTTT.

CDR3 in DNA: TGCGCCAGCAGCCCGGGACTAGCGGGGGGCCACTCTGGGGCCAACGTCCTGACTTTC. Protein sequence: CASSPGLAGGHSGANVLTF. The J gene is TRBJ2-6, the V gene TRBV5-1; 15 nucleotides line up with TRBD2. This CDR3 is built from 19 residues. CDR1 is SGHRS and CDR2 is YFSETQ in the germline V gene. V was pared by 4 bases and J by 0 bases, with 5 bases of the junction left unmatched.

The rearrangement links TRBV29-1 to TRBJ1-1; D possibly corresponds to TRBD1 (6 bases). V was clipped by 4 bases and J by 10 bases, with 16 bases between them. The CDR3 runs to 12 residues. Germline loops: CDR1 SQVTM, CDR2 ANQGSEA. The CDR3 DNA reads TGCAGCGTTGTTGGCCTAGGACAGACAGCTTTCTTT. Amino acids: CSVVGLGQTAFF.

The chain is built from TRBV7-3 and TRBJ2-7, with 8 bases fitting TRBD1. CDR1 is SGHTA, CDR2 FQGTGA, per germline. CDR3 length equals 13 residues. V was clipped by 5 bases and J by 5 bases; unmatched bases: 5. The CDR3 protein is CASSLDRVNEQYF. The DNA for the CDR3 is TGTGCCAGCAGCCTGGACAGGGTGAACGAGCAGTACTTC.

The V and J genes are TRBV5-1 and TRBJ1-2; TRBD1 aligns across 7 bases. The V gene end was trimmed by 4 bases and the J gene end by 4 bases; junction bases not matched to a gene: 7. Germline CDR1 and CDR2: SGHRS and YFSETQ. This CDR3 comprises 14 residues. CDR3: CASSPGGVVYGYTF. The CDR3 nucleotides read TGCGCCAGCAGCCCAGGGGGTGTAGTCTATGGCTACACCTTC. Filled out from reference TRBV5-1 and TRBJ1-2, the complete variable domain reads KAGVTQTPRYLIKTRGQQVTLSCSPISGHRSVSWYQQTPGQGLQFLFEYFSETQRNKGNFPGRFSGRQFSNSRSEMNVSTLELGDSALYLCASSPGGVVYGYTFGSGTRLTVV.

The chain combines TRBV30 with TRBJ2-2; TRBD1 matches 10 bases. With 1 base clipped from V and 6 bases from J, the junction kept 8 bases outside the gene matches. CDR3 length: 16 amino acids. Germline-derived CDR1 and CDR2 are GTSNPN and SVGIG (reference sequence). The CDR3 region has the DNA TGTGCCTGGAGTGCAACCGGGACAGGGGATCCCGGGGAGCTGTTTTTT. It codes for CAWSATGTGDPGELFF.

This clone has a single count. In DNA, the CDR3 is TGTGCCAGCGAGGGAAGCCTGGACGGGGCACCCCTCCACTTT. This translates into CASEGSLDGAPLHF. This chain uses TRBV2 with TRBJ1-6; D is ambiguous. The germline V gene encodes CDR1 SNHLY and CDR2 FYNNEI. V was clipped by 8 bases and J by 11 bases, with 19 bases between them. There are 14 residues in the CDR3.

This chain links TRBV6-6 with TRBJ2-3; TRBD2 might be the D (6 bases). Between the trimmed V and J ends, which lost 7 bases and 8 bases, there was a span of 13 bases. This CDR3 has 12 amino acids. Looked up from germline, CDR1 is MNHNY and CDR2 is SVGAGI (reference sequence). The CDR3 here is CASTTQGGTQYF. CDR3 coding DNA: TGTGCCAGCACCACCCAGGGAGGTACGCAGTATTTT.